Following are 20 T cell receptor beta chains from one sample sequenced in a study of blood T cells in healthy people across ages. A second PCR of roughly 7 to 11 cycles used a sample-barcoded 5' primer and a J-beta primer mix. Using its own MiXCR run on the 5' RACE reads, TCRdb lists one record per CDR3 protein. The sample carries about a million distinct CDR3 sequences, under 40% recorded once. Material: blood. Receptors originate from a man younger than 35 in good health.

This clonotype was detected only a few times. The rearrangement links TRBV20-1 to TRBJ2-7; 7 positions agree with TRBD1. Germline CDR1 reads DFQATT; CDR2 reads SNEGSKA (reference sequence). CDR3 length: 12 residues. The V segment lost 5 bases and the J segment 2 bases; nucleotides outside the gene matches: 3. CDR3 loop: CSARDRTYEQYF. The CDR3 DNA reads TGCAGTGCTCGGGACAGAACCTACGAGCAGTACTTC.

The CDR3 here is CASSLLGRRSSYEQYF. The CDR3 region has the DNA TGTGCCAGCAGTTTATTAGGGCGGAGGAGCTCCTACGAGCAGTACTTC. This chain uses TRBV27 with TRBJ2-7; perhaps TRBD2 as D (5 bases). Trimming removed 1 base at V and 0 bases at J, with 13 bases between. The V gene's germline CDR1 is MNHEY and CDR2 SMNVEV (reference sequence). This CDR3 has 16 amino acids.

The rearrangement joins TRBV5-1 to TRBJ2-3; 10 positions match TRBD2. Germline loops: CDR1 SGHRS, CDR2 YFSETQ. Germline trimming cut 2 bases from V and 6 bases from J; bases unmatched to any gene: 9. The CDR3 has 16 amino acids. This chain's CDR3 is CASSFMASGGRDTQYF. Written as DNA, the CDR3 is TGCGCCAGCAGCTTTATGGCTAGCGGGGGACGTGATACGCAGTATTTT.

This clonotype has a handful of counts. This rearrangement joins TRBV27 to TRBJ2-6; D is unclear. Trimming pared 7 bases from V and 0 bases from J, leaving 4 bases between. This CDR3 has 13 residues. CDR1 MNHEY and CDR2 SMNVEV come from the germline V gene (reference sequence). The CDR3 sequence: CASKHSGANVLTF. In nucleotides, the CDR3 is TGTGCCAGCAAGCACTCTGGGGCCAACGTCCTGACTTTC.

This clonotype occurred many times. This sequence joins TRBV7-9 and TRBJ1-1; D might be TRBD1 (6 bases). CDR1 and CDR2 from the germline V gene are SEHNR and FQNEAQ (reference sequence). This CDR3 is built from 15 residues. V was shortened by 5 bases and J by 0 bases, with 13 bases between the two germline ends. This chain's CDR3 is CASSHPDRLNTEAFF. In DNA, the CDR3 is TGTGCCAGCAGCCACCCGGACAGATTGAACACTGAAGCTTTCTTT.

The rearrangement uses TRBV29-1 and TRBJ1-2, with a possible D match to TRBD1 (5 bases). The V end lost 4 bases, the J end lost 3 bases, and 12 bases lay between the germline ends. The CDR3 is made up of 13 amino acids. Germline CDR1 and CDR2: SQVTM and ANQGSEA. CDR3 nucleotide sequence: TGCAGCGTTGTGGGGGTTCAGGACTATGGCTACACCTTC. Its translation is CSVVGVQDYGYTF.

This clonotype was seen only once. This sequence joins TRBV24-1 and TRBJ2-3, with TRBD1 as a possible D gene (6 bases). Germline V lookup: CDR1 KGHDR, CDR2 SFDVKD. With 4 bases removed from V and 4 bases from J, the gap between germline ends came to 14 bases. This CDR3 is 15 amino acids long. CDR3 nucleotide sequence: TGTGCCACCAGTGAACCCGACAGGAAGGCAGATACGCAGTATTTT. Translation: CATSEPDRKADTQYF.

This chain connects TRBV12-5 to TRBJ2-5; TRBD2 aligns across 9 bases. Trimming cost V 7 bases and J 5 bases; bases outside gene matches: 8. The CDR3 contains 14 residues. Germline-derived CDR1 and CDR2 are LGHNT and FRNRAP. The CDR3 sequence: CASVLGLAGETQYF. The CDR3 nucleotides are TGTGCTAGTGTCTTGGGACTAGCAGGTGAGACCCAGTACTTC.

In this sample, this clonotype turned up a few times. The chain has TRBV10-3 and TRBJ1-5; 9 nucleotides agree with TRBD1. From germline, CDR1 is ENHRY and CDR2 SYGVKD. This CDR3 is built from 14 residues. The junction had 5 bases not matched to a gene; V was cut back by 10 bases and J by 1 base. In DNA, the CDR3 is TGTGCCACCTCGGACAGGGGAAGCAATCAGCCCCAGCATTTT. Translated: CATSDRGSNQPQHF.

The CDR3 sequence: CASSLDWSSYEQYF. CDR3 sequence (DNA): TGTGCCAGCAGTTTGGACTGGAGCTCCTACGAGCAGTACTTC. The V gene is TRBV6-5, the J gene TRBJ2-7; D possibly corresponds to TRBD2 (5 bases). Germline V gives CDR1 MNHEY, CDR2 SVGAGI. V lost 4 bases to trimming and J lost 0 bases, with 10 bases between them. The CDR3 is 14 amino acids.

Many counts were recorded for this clonotype. This chain uses TRBV11-2 with TRBJ2-3; D is uncertain. The CDR3 is made up of 13 amino acids. V was pared by 4 bases and J by 2 bases, with 7 bases between. Germline V gene data show CDR1 as SGHAT and CDR2 as FQNNGV. The CDR3 is CASSSVSTDTQYF. The CDR3 region has the DNA TGTGCCAGCAGCTCCGTCTCCACAGATACGCAGTATTTT.

This clonotype has a handful of counts. The chain joins TRBV27 to TRBJ1-5; D unresolved. The CDR3 runs 15 residues. Deletions cut 6 bases from V and 5 bases from J, with 17 bases between. CDR1 is MNHEY, CDR2 SMNVEV, per germline (reference sequence). In DNA, the CDR3 is TGTGCCAGCAGCCCCCTCGAGCGGGCAGATCAGCCCCAGCATTTT. This gives the protein CASSPLERADQPQHF.

This clonotype was detected a few times. The chain carries TRBV9 and TRBJ2-3; maybe TRBD1 (6 bases). The CDR3 covers 14 residues. Per the germline V gene, CDR1 is SGDLS and CDR2 is YYNGEE. V lost 3 bases and J lost 14, with 22 bases in between. The CDR3 DNA is TGTGCCAGCAGCGCCTCTGGGACACCCTTTAAGCGGTATTTT. Its translation: CASSASGTPFKRYF. The full variable domain, in which reference TRBV9 and TRBJ2-3 provide the parts outside the CDR3, is DSGVTQTPKHLITATGQRVTLRCSPRSGDLSVYWYQQSLDQGLQFLIQYYNGEERAKGNILERFSAQQFPDLHSELNLSSLELGDSALYFCASSASGTPFKRYFGPGTRLTVL.

The chain recombines TRBV4-1 with TRBJ1-4, with D possibly matching TRBD1 (5 bases). This CDR3 comprises 15 residues. CDR1 and CDR2 from the germline V gene are MGHRA and YSYEKL. The V end was cut by 2 bases, the J end by 6 bases, with 13 bases between. The CDR3 DNA follows: TGCGCCAGCAGCCAACCTACTGGGGCGGATGAAAAACTGTTTTTT. It is translated as CASSQPTGADEKLFF.

The chain carries TRBV7-6 and TRBJ2-4; the D is unclear. The J call may be incorrect, as the DNA end agrees better with TRBJ2-7. This CDR3 spans 15 amino acids. Germline values: CDR1 SGHVS, CDR2 FNYEAQ. The CDR3 region is CASSQEAGVTYEQYF. The CDR3 nucleotides read TGTGCCAGCAGCCAAGAGGCAGGAGTCACTTACGAGCAGTACTTC.

This clonotype was recorded a few times. The J gene is TRBJ2-1, the V gene TRBV7-2; the match to TRBD2 covers 7 bases. Trimming took 6 bases from V and 2 from J; bases not matched to a gene: 7. The germline gives CDR1 SGHTA, CDR2 FQGNSA. This CDR3 region has 15 residues. The CDR3 sequence: CASRAASGPYNEQFF. CDR3 nucleotides: TGTGCCAGCAGAGCGGCTAGCGGTCCCTACAATGAGCAGTTCTTC.

Comment on this clonotype: Relative to the germline gene, one junction end is altered; a read error may explain this. V gene TRBV6-1 combines with J gene TRBJ1-2; D is possibly TRBD1 (5 bases). CDR1 is MNHNS and CDR2 is SASEGT in the germline V gene. The CDR3 loop spans 17 amino acids. The CDR3 spells CTSSREAGRHGGYGYTF. CDR3 DNA: TGTACCAGCAGTCGGGAGGCGGGACGACATGGGGGCTATGGCTACACCTTC.

This chain links TRBV20-1 with TRBJ1-1; 9 nucleotides match TRBD1. V was clipped by 5 bases and J by 6 bases; unmatched bases: 13. The germline V gene has CDR1 DFQATT and CDR2 SNEGSKA (reference sequence). The CDR3 has 15 amino acids. The DNA for the CDR3 is TGCAGTGCTGGGGACAGGGCGGCTGAAGGTGCTGAAGCTTTCTTT. This encodes CSAGDRAAEGAEAFF.

A note on this clonotype: This may come from a read error, since a much larger clone is one base off. The chain carries TRBV11-2 and TRBJ2-4; 7 nucleotides line up with TRBD1. The CDR3 sequence is 13 residues long. Germline V gene lookup returns CDR1 SGHAT and CDR2 FQNNGV. Here the CDR3 reads CTSSLGQKNIQYF. DNA for the CDR3: TGTACCAGCAGCCTGGGACAGAAAAACATTCAGTACTTC.

V usage is TRBV20-1 and J usage is TRBJ1-2, with 7 bases aligning to TRBD1. J gave up 3 bases and V 3 bases, and 10 bases lay outside the gene matches. CDR1 is DFQATT and CDR2 is SNEGSKA in the germline V gene (reference sequence). The CDR3 is 15 amino acids. The CDR3 protein is CSARTLTGEDYGYTF. CDR3 nucleotides: TGCAGTGCTAGGACCCTAACAGGGGAGGACTATGGCTACACCTTC.